The 19 T cell receptor beta chains given below trace back to one sample, sequenced in a study of OX40 agonist ivuxolimab in advanced cancers. The assay was immunoSEQ multiplex PCR, and TCRdb's table has in-frame clones only and misses some. The table shows 62,000 or so clones, with approximately 80% occurring only once. The specimen was CD4+ or CD8+ T cells sorted from blood, collected in a trial of the OX40 agonist ivuxolimab. These receptors all come from an adult with an advanced solid tumor such as melanoma, head and neck, liver or kidney cancer.

V is TRBV7-2 and J is TRBJ2-5, with D tentatively TRBD2 (6 bases). V lost 5 bases to trimming and J lost 5 bases, with 18 bases between them. Germline CDR1 SGHTA, CDR2 FQGNSA. The CDR3 contains 15 residues. In nucleotides, the CDR3 is TGTGCCAGCAGCCCCCGAACTACGACTAGGGAGACCCAGTACTTC. It translates to CASSPRTTTRETQYF.

V gene TRBV7-9 combines with J gene TRBJ2-7, with D possibly matching TRBD2 (6 bases). V lost 5 bases to trimming and J lost 6 bases, with 23 bases between them. CDR3 length: 16 residues. Germline CDR1 SEHNR, CDR2 FQNEAQ (reference sequence). This CDR3 is CASSTSSLRDRGEQYF. The CDR3 bases are TGTGCCAGCAGCACTAGCAGCCTGCGCGATAGGGGCGAGCAGTACTTC. Supplemented by reference TRBV7-9 and TRBJ2-7, the full variable domain reads DTGVSQNPRHKITKRGQNVTFRCDPISEHNRLYWYRQTLGQGPEFLTYFQNEAQLEKSRLLSDRFSAERPKGSFSTLEIQRTEQGDSAMYLCASSTSSLRDRGEQYFGPGTRLTVT.

The V gene is TRBV15, the J gene TRBJ2-7, with 7 bases aligning to TRBD2. The CDR3 runs to 14 residues. Trimming took 0 bases from V and 5 from J; bases not matched to a gene: 4. The germline CDR1 and CDR2 sequences are LNHNV and YYDKDF (reference sequence). DNA of the CDR3: TGTGCCACCAGCAGAGATAGAGCGGGAAACGAGCAGTACTTC. As protein: CATSRDRAGNEQYF. Looking up the rest from reference TRBV15 and TRBJ2-7 gives the full variable domain: DAMVIQNPRYQVTQFGKPVTLSCSQTLNHNVMYWYQQKSSQAPKLLFHYYDKDFNNEADTPDNFQSRRPNTSFCFLDIRSPGLGDTAMYLCATSRDRAGNEQYFGPGTRLTVT.

This clone has only one observation. The CDR3 region has the DNA TGTGCCACAGGGTGGGAGGTCTCCGAGCAGTACTTC. Its protein product is CATGWEVSEQYF. The rearrangement joins TRBV25-1 to TRBJ2-5; perhaps TRBD2 as D (6 bases). Gene TRBJ2-7 matches the end of the DNA better, so the J call may be wrong. The CDR3 consists of 12 residues. Germline-derived CDR1 and CDR2 are MGHDK and SYGVNS.

This clone has only a few counts. The gene calls are TRBV7-2 and TRBJ2-5; TRBD1 is a possible D gene (6 bases). V was clipped by 2 bases and J by 2 bases, with 6 bases between them. CDR1 is SGHTA and CDR2 is FQGNSA in the germline V gene. The CDR3 is made up of 13 amino acids. CDR3 sequence (DNA): TGTGCCAGCAGCTTACAGGGGCAAGAGACCCAGTACTTC. The encoded protein is CASSLQGQETQYF. Together with reference TRBV7-2 and TRBJ2-5, the CDR3 gives the full variable domain: GAGVSQSPSNKVTEKGKDVELRCDPISGHTALYWYRQSLGQGLEFLIYFQGNSAPDKSGLPSDRFSAERTGGSVSTLTIQRTQQEDSAVYLCASSLQGQETQYFGPGTRLLVL.

This chain links TRBV5-4 with TRBJ1-2; TRBD1 might be the D (5 bases). Germline CDR1 is SGHNT and CDR2 is YYREEE (reference sequence). This CDR3 region has 16 residues. Trimming removed 0 bases at V and 9 bases at J, with 21 bases between. The CDR3 loop is CASSLARRGGSPSYTF. In nucleotides, the CDR3 is TGTGCCAGCAGCTTGGCCCGTCGGGGGGGATCCCCTAGCTACACCTTC.

V and J are TRBV4-1 and TRBJ1-3; TRBD1 aligns across 7 bases. V shed 2 bases, J shed 0 bases, and the junction held 10 bases outside the gene matches. Germline CDR1 is MGHRA and CDR2 is YSYEKL. The CDR3 is 18 amino acids. The CDR3 loop is CASSQMDDRANSGNTIYF. The CDR3 DNA follows: TGCGCCAGCAGCCAAATGGACGACAGGGCCAACTCTGGAAACACCATATATTTT.

This rearrangement joins TRBV19 to TRBJ2-7, with 7 bases lining up with TRBD1. The CDR3 runs 14 residues. Germline lookup yields CDR1 LNHDA and CDR2 SQIVND (reference sequence). J gave up 1 base and V 3 bases, and 3 bases lay outside the gene matches. This CDR3 is CASSMTGLSYEQYF. The CDR3 region has the DNA TGTGCCAGTAGTATGACAGGGTTATCCTACGAGCAGTACTTC.

The J gene is TRBJ2-7, the V gene TRBV20-1, with D maybe TRBD2 (6 bases). The germline V gene has CDR1 DFQATT and CDR2 SNEGSKA (reference sequence). This CDR3 comprises 11 residues. The V gene lost 5 bases and the J gene lost 2 bases, with 7 bases spanning the gap. CDR3 sequence: CSAGGTYEQYF. The CDR3 DNA follows: TGCAGTGCTGGGGGGACCTACGAGCAGTACTTC.

The CDR3 DNA sequence: TGTGCCAGCAGTGAAAGAGGGGGCGGTGACACCGGGGAGCTGTTTTTT. Translation gives CASSERGGGDTGELFF. The chain carries TRBV6-1 and TRBJ2-2; 7 nucleotides align to TRBD1. This CDR3 contains 16 residues. V shed 2 bases, J shed 3 bases, and the junction held 6 bases outside the gene matches. Germline lookup yields CDR1 MNHNS and CDR2 SASEGT.

This sequence joins TRBV6-5 and TRBJ2-2, with D possibly matching TRBD1 (6 bases). The CDR3 extends over 14 amino acids. Germline V gene sequence: CDR1 MNHEY, CDR2 SVGAGI. The V gene lost 6 bases and the J gene lost 1 base, with 9 bases spanning the gap. This chain's CDR3 is CASSSGQNTGELFF. For the CDR3, the DNA is TGTGCCAGCAGCTCGGGACAGAACACCGGGGAGCTGTTTTTT.

The V and J genes are TRBV30 and TRBJ1-3, with a tentative D call TRBD1 (5 bases). Germline V gene data show CDR1 as GTSNPN and CDR2 as SVGIG (reference sequence). The CDR3 sequence is 15 residues long. Between the trimmed V and J ends, which lost 5 bases and 5 bases, there was a span of 19 bases. CDR3 residues: CAWSLGDSTRNTIYF. The DNA of the CDR3 is TGTGCCTGGTCGTTGGGGGACTCAACCAGAAACACCATATATTTT.

The CDR3 DNA reads as TGCGCCAGCAGCCCTAGGCCCGGGACTAGCGGGATGAATGAGCAGTTCTTC. This gives the protein CASSPRPGTSGMNEQFF. This chain connects TRBV4-1 to TRBJ2-1; TRBD2 matches at 13 bases. V shed 4 bases and J 7 bases; nucleotides not matched to a gene: 10. CDR1 is MGHRA, CDR2 YSYEKL, per germline. The length of the CDR3 is 17 residues.

This chain joins TRBV4-1 and TRBJ2-1; D might be TRBD2 (6 bases). Germline CDR1 reads MGHRA; CDR2 reads YSYEKL. Trimming took off 3 bases at V and 9 bases at J, with 12 bases between the two ends. The CDR3 runs to 13 residues. CDR3 DNA sequence: TGCGCCAGCAGCCAGACACCCGGGAGTGAGCAGTTCTTC. Translated: CASSQTPGSEQFF.

The chain couples TRBV19 to TRBJ2-3; D may be TRBD2 (6 bases). The germline CDR1 and CDR2 sequences are LNHDA and SQIVND (reference sequence). The CDR3 length is 15 residues. Trimming removed 7 bases at V and 5 bases at J, with 19 bases between. CDR3 nucleotides: TGTGCCAGTATCGGGACCGGGAGCGTCCAAGATACGCAGTATTTT. Amino acids: CASIGTGSVQDTQYF.

The CDR3 loop reads CASSVWGDVNSPLHF. The CDR3 region has the DNA TGCGCCAGCAGTGTCTGGGGGGATGTAAATTCACCCCTCCACTTT. The chain uses TRBV10-1 and TRBJ1-6; TRBD1 might be the D (5 bases). CDR1 and CDR2 (germline): WNHNN, SYGVQD (reference sequence). Trimming took off 4 bases at V and 7 bases at J, with 14 bases between the two ends. This CDR3 comprises 15 residues.

This clone was counted only a few times. The CDR3 sequence: CASSIFVGLANTDTQYF. CDR3 sequence (DNA): TGTGCCAGTAGTATATTCGTAGGACTAGCGAATACAGATACGCAGTATTTT. This rearrangement joins TRBV19 to TRBJ2-3; 9 nucleotides match TRBD2. V was clipped by 2 bases and J by 3 bases; unmatched bases: 9. Germline V gene sequence: CDR1 LNHDA, CDR2 SQIVND (reference sequence). The CDR3 loop spans 17 amino acids.

The rearrangement links TRBV7-9 to TRBJ2-3, with 9 bases identical to TRBD1. Trimming cost V 5 bases and J 0 bases; bases outside gene matches: 12. CDR1 and CDR2 from the germline V gene are SEHNR and FQNEAQ (reference sequence). CDR3 length: 18 residues. This chain's CDR3 is CASSRGQGEVLSTDTQYF. CDR3 nucleotide sequence: TGTGCCAGCAGCCGGGGACAGGGAGAAGTTCTTAGCACAGATACGCAGTATTTT.

The chain carries TRBV6-4 and TRBJ2-1; 11 positions match TRBD2. CDR3 size: 17 residues. CDR1 and CDR2 from the germline V gene are MRHNA and SNTAGT. J gave up 4 bases and V 7 bases, and 12 bases lay outside the gene matches. In DNA, the CDR3 is TGTGCCAGCATTGGACTAGCGGGTACTTCGGGATACAATGAGCAGTTCTTC. Its translation: CASIGLAGTSGYNEQFF.